This T cell receptor (beta chain) was observed in a study of CD8 T cells in ankylosing spondylitis. One entry per CDR3 protein, called by TCRdb with MiXCR from the 5' RACE reads. The repertoire has around 300,000 distinct CDR3 sequences, under 15% of them found once; the top ten carry 1.1%. Source material: blood, either unsorted or a sorted T cell fraction (not recorded which). The TCR sequence derives from a male donor with ankylosing spondylitis or in good health (not recorded which).

The DNA of the CDR3 is TGTGCCAGCAGCTTAGACCCCCCGGCGGGAGGAAAAGAGACCCAGTACTTC. Its protein product is CASSLDPPAGGKETQYF. The rearrangement uses TRBV11-2 and TRBJ2-5, with TRBD2 matching over 8 bases. V shed 0 bases, J shed 3 bases, and the junction held 9 bases outside the gene matches. The CDR3 loop spans 17 amino acids. Germline CDR1 is SGHAT and CDR2 is FQNNGV.